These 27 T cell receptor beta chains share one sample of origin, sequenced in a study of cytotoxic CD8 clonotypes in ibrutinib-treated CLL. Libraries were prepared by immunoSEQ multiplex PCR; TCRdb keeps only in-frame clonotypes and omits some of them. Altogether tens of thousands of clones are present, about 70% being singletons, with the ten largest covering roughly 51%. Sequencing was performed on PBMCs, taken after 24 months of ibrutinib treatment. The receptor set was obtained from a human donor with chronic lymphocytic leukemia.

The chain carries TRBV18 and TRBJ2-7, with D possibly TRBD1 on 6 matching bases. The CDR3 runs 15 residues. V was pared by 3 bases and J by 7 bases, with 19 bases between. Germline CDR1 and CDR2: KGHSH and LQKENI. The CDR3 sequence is CASSPTGTHLGEQYF. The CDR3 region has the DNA TGTGCCAGCTCACCCACAGGGACCCATCTTGGGGAGCAGTACTTC.

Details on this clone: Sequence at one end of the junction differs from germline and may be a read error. CDR3 bases: TGTGCTAGCAGCCCGGGGGGAGGGTTTACGGAGCAGTACTTC. As protein: CASSPGGGFTEQYF. J is TRBJ2-7 and V is TRBV7-7, with 7 bases identical to TRBD2. The CDR3 is 14 amino acids. The germline gives CDR1 SSHAT, CDR2 FNYEAQ (reference sequence).

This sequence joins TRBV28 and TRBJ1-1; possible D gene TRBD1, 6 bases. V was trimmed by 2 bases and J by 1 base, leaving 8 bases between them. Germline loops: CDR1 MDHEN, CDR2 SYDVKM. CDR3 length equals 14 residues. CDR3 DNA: TGTGCCAGCAGTTTACCGGGACAGAACACTGAAGCTTTCTTT. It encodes CASSLPGQNTEAFF.

The CDR3 reads CASSPDPISGALEQFF. The CDR3 coding sequence is TGTGCCAGCAGCCCAGACCCTATTAGCGGGGCCCTTGAGCAGTTCTTC. The rearrangement joins TRBV9 to TRBJ2-1; 8 nucleotides match TRBD2. The CDR3 is made up of 16 amino acids. V shed 4 bases and J 9 bases; nucleotides not matched to a gene: 15. Germline V gene sequence: CDR1 SGDLS, CDR2 YYNGEE.

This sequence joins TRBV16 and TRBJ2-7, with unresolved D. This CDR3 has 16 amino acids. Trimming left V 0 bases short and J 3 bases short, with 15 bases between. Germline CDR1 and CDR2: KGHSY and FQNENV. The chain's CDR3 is CASSQSGPGPLYEQYF. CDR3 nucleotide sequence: TGTGCCAGCAGCCAATCCGGTCCGGGCCCCCTCTACGAGCAGTACTTC.

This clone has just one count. This CDR3 reads CASSERDRNTGELFF. CDR3 nucleotides: TGTGCCAGCAGCGAGCGGGACAGGAACACCGGGGAGCTGTTTTTT. The genes are TRBV9 and TRBJ2-2; D tentatively reads TRBD1 or TRBD2 (7 bases each). The CDR3 has 15 residues. Germline lookup yields CDR1 SGDLS and CDR2 YYNGEE. Trimming took 3 bases from V and 1 from J, leaving 10 bases between them.

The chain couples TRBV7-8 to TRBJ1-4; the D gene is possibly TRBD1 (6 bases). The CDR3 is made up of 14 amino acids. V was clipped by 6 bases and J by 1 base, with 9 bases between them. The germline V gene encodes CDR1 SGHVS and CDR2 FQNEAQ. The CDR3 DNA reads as TGTGCCAGCAGACAGGGCTTAACTAATGAAAAACTGTTTTTT. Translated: CASRQGLTNEKLFF.

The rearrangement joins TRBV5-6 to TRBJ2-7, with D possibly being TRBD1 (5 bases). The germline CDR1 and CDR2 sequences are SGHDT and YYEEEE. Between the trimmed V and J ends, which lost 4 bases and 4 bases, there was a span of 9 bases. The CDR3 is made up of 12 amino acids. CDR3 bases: TGTGCCAGCAGCCGCGACAGTTACGAGCAGTACTTC. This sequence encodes CASSRDSYEQYF.

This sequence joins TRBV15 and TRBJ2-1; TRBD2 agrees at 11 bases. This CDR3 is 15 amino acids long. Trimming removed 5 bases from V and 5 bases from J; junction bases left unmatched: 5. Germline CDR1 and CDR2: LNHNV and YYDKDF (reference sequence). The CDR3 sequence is CATSGGTSGNNEQFF. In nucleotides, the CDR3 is TGTGCCACCAGCGGCGGGACTAGCGGAAACAATGAGCAGTTCTTC.

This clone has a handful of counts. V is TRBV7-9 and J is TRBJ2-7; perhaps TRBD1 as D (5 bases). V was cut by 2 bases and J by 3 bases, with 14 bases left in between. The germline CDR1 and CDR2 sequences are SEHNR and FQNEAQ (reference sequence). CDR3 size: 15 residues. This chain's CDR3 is CASSLQGGENYEQYF. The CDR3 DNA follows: TGTGCCAGCAGCTTACAGGGTGGAGAGAACTACGAGCAGTACTTC.

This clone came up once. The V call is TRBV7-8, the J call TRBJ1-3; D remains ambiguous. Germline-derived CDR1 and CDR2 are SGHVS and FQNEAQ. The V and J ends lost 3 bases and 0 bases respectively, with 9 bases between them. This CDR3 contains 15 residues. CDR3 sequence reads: CASSFGLRSGNTIYF. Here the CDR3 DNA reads TGTGCCAGCAGCTTTGGCCTGCGCTCTGGAAACACCATATATTTT.

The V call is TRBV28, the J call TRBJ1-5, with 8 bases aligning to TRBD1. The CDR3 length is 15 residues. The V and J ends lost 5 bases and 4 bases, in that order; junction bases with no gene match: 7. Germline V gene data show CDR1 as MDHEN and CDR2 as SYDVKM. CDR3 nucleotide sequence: TGTGCCAGCAGTGTGACAGGGGTGGATAATCAGCCCCAGCATTTT. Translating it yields CASSVTGVDNQPQHF.

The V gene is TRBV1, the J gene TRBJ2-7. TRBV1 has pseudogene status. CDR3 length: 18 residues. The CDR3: CTSSQDKVTRQAVYEQYF. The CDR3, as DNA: TGCACCAGCAGCCAAGATAAGGTAACCCGGCAGGCGGTCTACGAGCAGTACTTC.

The CDR3 coding sequence is TGCGCCAGCAGCTTTCCGTCCCAATACAATGAGCAGTTCTTC. Protein product: CASSFPSQYNEQFF. The rearrangement joins TRBV5-1 to TRBJ2-1; the D is unclear. Trimming took off 2 bases at V and 4 bases at J, with 10 bases between the two ends. Germline V CDR1 and CDR2: SGHRS, YFSETQ. The CDR3 length is 14 residues.

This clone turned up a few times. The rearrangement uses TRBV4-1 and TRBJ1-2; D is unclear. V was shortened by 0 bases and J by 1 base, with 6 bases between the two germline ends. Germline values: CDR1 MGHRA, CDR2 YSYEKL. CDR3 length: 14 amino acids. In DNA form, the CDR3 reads TGCGCCAGCAGCCAAGATCGGGGTAACTATGGCTACACCTTC. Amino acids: CASSQDRGNYGYTF.

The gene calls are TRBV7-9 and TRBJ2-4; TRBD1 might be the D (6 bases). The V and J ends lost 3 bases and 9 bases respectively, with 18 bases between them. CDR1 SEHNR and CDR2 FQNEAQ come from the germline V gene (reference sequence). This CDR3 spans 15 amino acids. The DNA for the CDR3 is TGTGCCAGCAGCTTCCCACAGGGCAGGTTAAGCATTCAGTACTTC. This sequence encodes CASSFPQGRLSIQYF.

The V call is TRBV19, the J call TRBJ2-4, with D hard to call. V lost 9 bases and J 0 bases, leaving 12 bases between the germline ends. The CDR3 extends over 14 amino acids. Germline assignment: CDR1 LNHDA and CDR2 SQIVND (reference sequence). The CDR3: CASEDTVAKNIQYF. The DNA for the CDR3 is TGTGCCAGCGAAGATACCGTAGCCAAAAACATTCAGTACTTC. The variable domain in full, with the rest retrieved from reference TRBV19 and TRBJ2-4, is DGGITQSPKYLFRKEGQNVTLSCEQNLNHDAMYWYRQDPGQGLRLIYYSQIVNDFQKGDIAEGYSVSREKKESFPLTVTSAQKNPTAFYLCASEDTVAKNIQYFGAGTRLSVL.

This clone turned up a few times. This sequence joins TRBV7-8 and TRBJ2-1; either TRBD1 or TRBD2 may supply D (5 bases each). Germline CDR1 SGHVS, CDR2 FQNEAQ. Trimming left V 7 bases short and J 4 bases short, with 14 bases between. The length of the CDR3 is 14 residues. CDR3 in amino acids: CASNPGRGYNEQFF. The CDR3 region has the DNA TGTGCCAGCAACCCGGGGCGAGGGTACAATGAGCAGTTCTTC.

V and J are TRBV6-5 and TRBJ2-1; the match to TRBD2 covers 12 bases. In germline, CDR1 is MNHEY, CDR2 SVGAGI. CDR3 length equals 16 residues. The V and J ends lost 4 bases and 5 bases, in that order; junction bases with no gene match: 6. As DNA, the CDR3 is TGTGCCAGCAGTTCCCTGACTAGCGGGGGCCACAATGAGCAGTTCTTC. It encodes CASSSLTSGGHNEQFF.

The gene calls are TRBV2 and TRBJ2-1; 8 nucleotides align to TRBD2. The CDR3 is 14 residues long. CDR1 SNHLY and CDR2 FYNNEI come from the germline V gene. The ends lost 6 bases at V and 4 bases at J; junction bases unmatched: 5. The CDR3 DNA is TGTGCCAGCAGGAGGACTAGCAGGTACAATGAGCAGTTCTTC. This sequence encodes CASRRTSRYNEQFF.

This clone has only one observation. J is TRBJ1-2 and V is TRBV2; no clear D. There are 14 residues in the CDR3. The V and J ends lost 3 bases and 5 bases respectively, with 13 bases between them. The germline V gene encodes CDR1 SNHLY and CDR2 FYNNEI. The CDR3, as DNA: TGTGCCAGCAGTGAGCAGGCCCCCCGGTATGGCTACACCTTC. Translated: CASSEQAPRYGYTF.

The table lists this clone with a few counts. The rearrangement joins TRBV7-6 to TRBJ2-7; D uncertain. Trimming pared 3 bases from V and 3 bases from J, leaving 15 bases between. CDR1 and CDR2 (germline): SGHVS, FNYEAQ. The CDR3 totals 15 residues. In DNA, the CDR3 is TGTGCCAGCAGCTTGGATGTCTGGACGGGCTACGAGCAGTACTTC. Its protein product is CASSLDVWTGYEQYF.

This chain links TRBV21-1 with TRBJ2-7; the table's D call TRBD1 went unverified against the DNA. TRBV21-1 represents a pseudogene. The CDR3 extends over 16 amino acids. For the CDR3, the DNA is TGTGCCAGCAGCAAAGTTGCGAGACAGGGGTCCTACGAGCAGTACTTC. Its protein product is CASSKVARQGSYEQYF.

CDR3 loop: CASSLSTVNTEAFF. CDR3 DNA: TGTGCCAGCAGCCTCAGCACAGTGAACACTGAAGCTTTCTTT. The J gene is TRBJ1-1, the V gene TRBV6-5; D is uncertain. The CDR3 is 14 residues long. From germline, CDR1 is MNHEY and CDR2 SVGAGI. V gave up 6 bases and J gave up 0 bases, with 11 bases separating them.

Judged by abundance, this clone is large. The CDR3: CASSADGSSTDTQYF. The CDR3 DNA follows: TGTGCCAGCAGCGCGGACGGATCTAGCACAGATACGCAGTATTTT. This rearrangement joins TRBV6-5 to TRBJ2-3; the D is unclear. The germline V gene has CDR1 MNHEY and CDR2 SVGAGI. Trimming pared 6 bases from V and 0 bases from J, leaving 13 bases between. The CDR3 has 15 amino acids.

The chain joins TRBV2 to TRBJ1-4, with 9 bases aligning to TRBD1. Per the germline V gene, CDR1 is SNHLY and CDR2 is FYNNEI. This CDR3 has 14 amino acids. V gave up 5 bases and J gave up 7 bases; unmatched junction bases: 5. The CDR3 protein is CASSKQGAGEKLFF. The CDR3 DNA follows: TGTGCCAGCAGTAAACAGGGGGCTGGTGAAAAACTGTTTTTT. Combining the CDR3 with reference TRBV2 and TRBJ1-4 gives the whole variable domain EPEVTQTPSHQVTQMGQEVILRCVPISNHLYFYWYRQILGQKVEFLVSFYNNEISEKSEIFDDQFSVERPDGSNFTLKIRSTKLEDSAMYFCASSKQGAGEKLFFGSGTQLSVL.

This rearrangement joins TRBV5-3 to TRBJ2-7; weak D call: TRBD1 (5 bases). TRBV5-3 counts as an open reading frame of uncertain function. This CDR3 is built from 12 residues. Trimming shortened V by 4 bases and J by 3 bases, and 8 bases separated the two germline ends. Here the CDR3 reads CARSSDSYEQYF. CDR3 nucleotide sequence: TGTGCCAGAAGCAGTGACAGCTACGAGCAGTACTTC.